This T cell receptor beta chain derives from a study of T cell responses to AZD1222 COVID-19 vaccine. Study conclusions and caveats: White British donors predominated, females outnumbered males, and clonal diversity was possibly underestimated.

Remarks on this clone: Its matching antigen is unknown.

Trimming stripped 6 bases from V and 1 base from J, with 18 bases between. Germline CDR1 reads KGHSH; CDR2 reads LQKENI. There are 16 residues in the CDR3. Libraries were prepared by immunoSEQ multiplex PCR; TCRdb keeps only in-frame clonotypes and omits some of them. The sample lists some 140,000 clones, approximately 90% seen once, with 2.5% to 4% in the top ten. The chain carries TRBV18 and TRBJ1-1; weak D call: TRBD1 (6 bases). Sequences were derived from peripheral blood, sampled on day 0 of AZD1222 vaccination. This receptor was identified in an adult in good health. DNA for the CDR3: TGTGCCAGCTCGGGGGGCACTATCTTTGGGAACACTGAAGCTTTCTTT. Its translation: CASSGGTIFGNTEAFF.